This passage covers 17 T cell receptor beta chains from one sample sequenced in a study of immune cell composition in non-small cell lung cancer. Clones were read by immunoSEQ multiplex PCR, and TCRdb kept only the in-frame ones, dropping some. The profile covers 6,700 or so clones, with roughly two thirds appearing a single time and over 8.5% taken by the ten largest. The normal lung sample lay at least 3 cm, and maximally far, from the tumour. Specimen: non-adjacent lung tissue. The receptors here all came from a human donor with non-small cell lung cancer.

A few counts support this clone. The chain links TRBV27 to TRBJ2-7; 7 nucleotides match TRBD1. Per germline, CDR1 MNHEY and CDR2 SMNVEV (reference sequence). Trimming removed 3 bases from V and 8 bases from J; junction bases left unmatched: 22. This CDR3 contains 18 residues. The CDR3 reads CASSFGQAPLLRLKKQYF. CDR3 nucleotide sequence: TGTGCCAGCAGTTTTGGACAGGCCCCCCTCCTACGACTAAAGAAGCAGTACTTC.

The V call is TRBV6-1, the J call TRBJ2-5; D is ambiguous. The CDR3 totals 11 residues. V shed 5 bases and J shed 4 bases, with 5 bases lying between them. Germline values: CDR1 MNHNS, CDR2 SASEGT. The CDR3 DNA reads as TGTGCCAGCAGTTACGGAGAGACCCAGTACTTC. Its translation: CASSYGETQYF.

On this clone: The sample holds other DNA sequences that translate to the same CDR3. The chain employs TRBV29-1 and TRBJ2-5; TRBD2 aligns across 8 bases. CDR3 length: 15 residues. The germline CDR1 and CDR2 sequences are SQVTM and ANQGSEA. Trimming removed 0 bases from V and 2 bases from J; junction bases left unmatched: 5. CDR3 sequence: CSVEEGLGRQETQYF. In DNA form, the CDR3 reads TGCAGCGTTGAAGAGGGACTAGGAAGGCAAGAGACCCAGTACTTC.

This clone appeared a single time. This chain links TRBV5-1 with TRBJ2-7; D gene unclear. Germline CDR1 and CDR2: SGHRS and YFSETQ. V dropped 0 bases and J dropped 2 bases, with 9 bases sitting between them. This CDR3 spans 14 amino acids. The CDR3 loop reads CASSLDSHAYEQYF. The CDR3 coding sequence is TGCGCCAGCAGCTTGGATTCCCATGCCTACGAGCAGTACTTC.

The gene calls are TRBV5-1 and TRBJ2-3, with D unclear. CDR3 length: 15 residues. Trimming left V 4 bases short and J 1 base short, with 13 bases between. Germline CDR1 and CDR2: SGHRS and YFSETQ. The CDR3 DNA is TGCGCCAGCAGCCCGGGTACGTACCGCACAGATACGCAGTATTTT. Translated: CASSPGTYRTDTQYF.

V and J are TRBV2 and TRBJ1-3, with 9 bases lining up with TRBD1. This CDR3 is built from 15 residues. CDR1 and CDR2 from the germline V gene are SNHLY and FYNNEI. Losses at the gene ends were 8 bases for V and 7 bases for J; bases not matched to a gene: 12. The CDR3 spells CASVRGGTGSNTIYF. The CDR3 DNA reads TGTGCCAGCGTCAGAGGGGGGACAGGGAGCAACACCATATATTTT.

The sample holds a few counts of this clone. The V gene is TRBV4-1, the J gene TRBJ1-2; D is undetermined. The germline gives CDR1 MGHRA, CDR2 YSYEKL. Trimming took 5 bases from V and 7 from J, leaving 14 bases between them. The CDR3 has 13 residues. The CDR3 reads CASSAIWESGYTF. DNA of the CDR3: TGCGCCAGCAGCGCCATATGGGAGAGTGGCTACACCTTC.

DNA for the CDR3: TGTGCCTGGAGCTATGACTCTGGAAACACCATATATTTT. Protein: CAWSYDSGNTIYF. The rearrangement joins TRBV30 to TRBJ1-3, with D unclear. Germline CDR1 and CDR2: GTSNPN and SVGIG (reference sequence). The CDR3 length is 13 residues. V lost 3 bases and J lost 0, with 6 bases in between.

CDR3 in amino acids: CASSWPWGLAGEVGELFF. The CDR3 nucleotides read TGTGCCAGCAGCTGGCCATGGGGACTAGCGGGAGAAGTCGGGGAGCTGTTTTTT. V gene TRBV11-3 combines with J gene TRBJ2-2; 14 nucleotides line up with TRBD2. This CDR3 spans 18 amino acids. Germline CDR1 SGHNT, CDR2 YENEEA. With 4 bases clipped from V and 7 bases from J, the junction kept 11 bases outside the gene matches.

J is TRBJ1-4 and V is TRBV6-6; 7 bases align to TRBD1. With V trimmed by 5 bases and J by 0 bases, 3 bases remained unmatched. The CDR3 loop spans 15 amino acids. The germline CDR1 and CDR2 sequences are MNHNY and SVGAGI (reference sequence). CDR3 nucleotides: TGTGCCAGCAGTCTCGGGACAGCAACTAATGAAAAACTGTTTTTT. This translates into CASSLGTATNEKLFF.

This chain uses TRBV27 with TRBJ1-5, with TRBD1 as a possible D gene (5 bases). The CDR3 sequence is 13 residues long. V was pared by 6 bases and J by 8 bases, with 14 bases between. CDR1 is MNHEY and CDR2 is SMNVEV in the germline V gene (reference sequence). The chain's CDR3 is CASSLGGREPQHF. DNA for the CDR3: TGTGCCAGCAGCCTCGGGGGGAGGGAGCCCCAGCATTTT.

The rearrangement uses TRBV5-1 and TRBJ2-5; 10 bases are shared with TRBD2. The V and J ends lost 0 bases and 1 base, in that order; junction bases with no gene match: 3. CDR3 size: 16 residues. Per germline, CDR1 SGHRS and CDR2 YFSETQ. The CDR3 DNA reads TGCGCCAGCAGCTTGGAAGCGGGGGGGCTCCAAGAGACCCAGTACTTC. Amino acids: CASSLEAGGLQETQYF.

This clone occurred a few times. V gene TRBV30 combines with J gene TRBJ2-5, with TRBD1 identical over 11 bases. Germline values: CDR1 GTSNPN, CDR2 SVGIG (reference sequence). The CDR3 is 19 residues long. The V gene end was trimmed by 0 bases and the J gene end by 5 bases; junction bases not matched to a gene: 17. The CDR3 region is CAWSVGQGAAQRILETQYF. The CDR3 bases are TGTGCCTGGAGTGTTGGACAGGGGGCAGCCCAGCGAATATTGGAGACCCAGTACTTC.

This clone was counted between two and nine times. The rearrangement uses TRBV7-2 and TRBJ1-5; D is ambiguous. V shed 5 bases and J shed 1 base, with 9 bases lying between them. CDR3 length equals 14 residues. Germline V gives CDR1 SGHTA, CDR2 FQGNSA. CDR3 sequence reads: CASSPGASNQPQHF. DNA for the CDR3: TGTGCCAGCAGCCCTGGAGCGAGCAATCAGCCCCAGCATTTT.

The chain couples TRBV28 to TRBJ1-1, with a possible D match to TRBD1 (5 bases). CDR1 and CDR2 (germline): MDHEN, SYDVKM. This CDR3 contains 12 residues. The V and J ends lost 2 bases and 11 bases respectively, with 12 bases between them. CDR3 coding DNA: TGTGCCAGCAGTTTACGTGGGGGGTACGCTTTCTTT. This sequence encodes CASSLRGGYAFF.

This chain connects TRBV28 to TRBJ2-7, with TRBD1 identical over 7 bases. The length of the CDR3 is 14 residues. With 3 bases clipped from V and 8 bases from J, the junction kept 10 bases outside the gene matches. Germline lookup yields CDR1 MDHEN and CDR2 SYDVKM. The CDR3 DNA follows: TGTGCCAGCAGTTTGCCGGGACAGCCAAGTAAGCAGTACTTC. It encodes CASSLPGQPSKQYF.

J is TRBJ2-5 and V is TRBV5-8; D possibly corresponds to TRBD2 (6 bases). The germline V gene encodes CDR1 SGHTS and CDR2 YDEGEE. Between the trimmed V and J ends, which lost 10 bases and 5 bases, there was a span of 15 bases. CDR3 size: 12 residues. This chain's CDR3 is CAERGGGETQYF. The CDR3 DNA reads as TGTGCCGAGAGGGGAGGTGGCGAGACCCAGTACTTC. The full variable domain, with the rest looked up from reference TRBV5-8 and TRBJ2-5, is EAGVTQSPTHLIKTRGQQATLRCSPISGHTSVYWYQQALGLGLQFLLWYDEGEERNRGNFPPRFSGRQFPNYSSELNVNALELEDSALYLCAERGGGETQYFGPGTRLLVL.